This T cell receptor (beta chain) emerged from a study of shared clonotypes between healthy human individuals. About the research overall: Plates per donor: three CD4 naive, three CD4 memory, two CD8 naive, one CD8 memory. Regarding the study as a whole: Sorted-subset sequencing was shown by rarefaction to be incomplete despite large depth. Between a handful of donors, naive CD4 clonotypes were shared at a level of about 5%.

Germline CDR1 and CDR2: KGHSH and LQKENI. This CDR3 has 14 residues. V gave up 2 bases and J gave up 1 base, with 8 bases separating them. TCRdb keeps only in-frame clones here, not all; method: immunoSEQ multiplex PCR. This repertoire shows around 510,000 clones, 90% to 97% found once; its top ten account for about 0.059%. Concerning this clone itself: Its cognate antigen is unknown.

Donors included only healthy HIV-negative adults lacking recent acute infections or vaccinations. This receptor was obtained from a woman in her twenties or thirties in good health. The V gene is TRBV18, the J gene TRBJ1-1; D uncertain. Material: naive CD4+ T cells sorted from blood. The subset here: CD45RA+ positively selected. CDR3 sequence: CASSPFQENTEAFF. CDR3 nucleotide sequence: TGTGCCAGCTCACCATTTCAAGAGAACACTGAAGCTTTCTTT.